This T cell receptor beta chain came from a study of blood T cell repertoires in COVID-19. Study in general: Sites in the United States, Italy and Spain provided acute and convalescent COVID-19 samples. In each case, the material was cDNA or gDNA derived from T cells, B-cell-depleted T cells, or PBMCs.

In the study's own analysis: Amplified reference gene primers provided the basis for estimating nucleated cell counts. TCRdb keeps only in-frame clones here, not all; method: immunoSEQ multiplex PCR. V, J and clone size derive from that table, while D and trimming were established from the DNA sequence. The data contain 380,000 or so clones, 88% of them singletons. A single count supports this clone. V was pared by 4 bases and J by 7 bases, with 16 bases between. This CDR3 is built from 15 residues. CDR1 and CDR2 (germline): KGHDR, SFDVKD. The V gene is TRBV24-1, the J gene TRBJ2-1, with D perhaps TRBD1 (6 bases). Input material: PBMCs or T cells enriched from blood (not recorded which). This TCR was sampled from a woman in her forties with acute COVID-19. CDR3 nucleotides: TGTGCCACCAGTGACCCAATCAGGGGCCCGAATGAGCAGTTCTTC. Its protein product is CATSDPIRGPNEQFF.